The clone carrying this TCR beta chain occurred many times. Its antigen is not identified. This specimen comes from a study of T cells after yellow fever vaccination. At the level of the study: SMART-Seq v4 Ultra Low Input prepared the low-cell-number fractions. Study outcomes and limitations: Of the clonotypes, a small share occurred in both CD4 and CD8 compartments.

5'RACE template switching generated TCR cDNA, adding a universal primer site and UMIs. TCRdb reanalysed the 5' RACE reads using MiXCR and keeps one entry per CDR3 protein. The sample consists of 200,000 to 300,000 distinct CDR3 sequences, 3.6% of them appearing once. The source material was PBMCs, sampled 15 days after the yellow fever booster vaccination. The TCR originated in a young man who received the YFV17D yellow fever vaccine.

The CDR3 DNA is TGTGCCAGCAGTGCCAACAGGGACGCCGAGCAGTACTTC. This codes for CASSANRDAEQYF. The chain employs TRBV27 and TRBJ2-7, with a possible D match to TRBD1 (6 bases). CDR1 MNHEY and CDR2 SMNVEV come from the germline V gene (reference sequence). The ends were cut back, 5 bases at V and 6 bases at J, with 14 bases in the middle. The CDR3 spans 13 residues.